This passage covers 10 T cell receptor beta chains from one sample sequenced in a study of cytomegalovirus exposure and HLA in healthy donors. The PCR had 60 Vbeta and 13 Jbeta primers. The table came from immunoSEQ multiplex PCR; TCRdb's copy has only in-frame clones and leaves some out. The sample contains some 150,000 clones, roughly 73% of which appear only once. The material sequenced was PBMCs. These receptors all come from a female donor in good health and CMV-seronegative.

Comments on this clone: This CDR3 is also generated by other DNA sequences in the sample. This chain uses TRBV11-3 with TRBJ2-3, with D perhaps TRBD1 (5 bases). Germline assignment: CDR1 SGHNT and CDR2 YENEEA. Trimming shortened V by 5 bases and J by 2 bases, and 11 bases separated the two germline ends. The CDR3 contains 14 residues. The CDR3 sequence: CASSPGQATDTQYF. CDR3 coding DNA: TGTGCCAGCAGCCCAGGACAAGCCACAGATACGCAGTATTTT.

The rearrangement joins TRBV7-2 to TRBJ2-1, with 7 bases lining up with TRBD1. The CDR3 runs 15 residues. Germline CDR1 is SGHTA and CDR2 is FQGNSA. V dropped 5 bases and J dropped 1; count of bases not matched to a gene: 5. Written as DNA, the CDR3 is TGTGCCAGCAGCCCAGGGGGTGGGTCCTACAATGAGCAGTTCTTC. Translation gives CASSPGGGSYNEQFF. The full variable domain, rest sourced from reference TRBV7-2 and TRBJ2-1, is GAGVSQSPSNKVTEKGKDVELRCDPISGHTALYWYRQSLGQGLEFLIYFQGNSAPDKSGLPSDRFSAERTGGSVSTLTIQRTQQEDSAVYLCASSPGGGSYNEQFFGPGTRLTVL.

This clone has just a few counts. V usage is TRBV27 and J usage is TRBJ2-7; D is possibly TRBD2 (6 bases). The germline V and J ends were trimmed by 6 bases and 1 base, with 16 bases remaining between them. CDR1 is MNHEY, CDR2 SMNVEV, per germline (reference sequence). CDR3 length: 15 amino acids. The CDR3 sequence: CASSPAASASYEQYF. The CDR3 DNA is TGTGCCAGCAGCCCCGCGGCTAGCGCATCCTACGAGCAGTACTTC.

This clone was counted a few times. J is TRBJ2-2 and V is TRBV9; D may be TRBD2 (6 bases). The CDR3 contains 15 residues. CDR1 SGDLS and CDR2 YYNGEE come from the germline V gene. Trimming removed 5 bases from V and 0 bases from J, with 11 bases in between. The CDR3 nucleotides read TGTGCCAGCAGTCGAGGGAGGACGAACACCGGGGAGCTGTTTTTT. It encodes CASSRGRTNTGELFF.

CDR3 DNA: TGTGCCAGCAGTGGAGGCAGGTCGGGCATTCAGTACTTC. Translating gives CASSGGRSGIQYF. The rearrangement uses TRBV28 and TRBJ2-4; maybe TRBD2 (5 bases). CDR3 length: 13 amino acids. Trimming stripped 5 bases from V and 9 bases from J, with 14 bases between. Germline V gene sequence: CDR1 MDHEN, CDR2 SYDVKM.

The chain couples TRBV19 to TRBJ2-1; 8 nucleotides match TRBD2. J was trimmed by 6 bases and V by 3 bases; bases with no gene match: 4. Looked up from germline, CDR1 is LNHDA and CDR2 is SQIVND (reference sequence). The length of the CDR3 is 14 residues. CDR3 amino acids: CASSISGTSNEQFF. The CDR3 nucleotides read TGTGCCAGTAGTATCTCCGGGACTAGCAATGAGCAGTTCTTC.

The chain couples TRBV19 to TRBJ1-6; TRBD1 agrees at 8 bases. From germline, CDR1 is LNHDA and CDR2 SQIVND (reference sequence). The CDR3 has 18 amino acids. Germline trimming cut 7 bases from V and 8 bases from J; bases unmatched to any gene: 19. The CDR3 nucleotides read TGTGCCAGTACCCCCGGGTCAGGGGGCGCCCATTTTTATTCACCCCTCCACTTT. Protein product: CASTPGSGGAHFYSPLHF.

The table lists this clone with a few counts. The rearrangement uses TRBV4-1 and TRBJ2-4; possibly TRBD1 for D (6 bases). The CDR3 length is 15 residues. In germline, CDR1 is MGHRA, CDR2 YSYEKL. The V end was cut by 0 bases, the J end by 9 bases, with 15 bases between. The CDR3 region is CASSQDAGGAGIQYF. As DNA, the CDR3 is TGCGCCAGCAGCCAAGACGCTGGGGGCGCGGGCATTCAGTACTTC.

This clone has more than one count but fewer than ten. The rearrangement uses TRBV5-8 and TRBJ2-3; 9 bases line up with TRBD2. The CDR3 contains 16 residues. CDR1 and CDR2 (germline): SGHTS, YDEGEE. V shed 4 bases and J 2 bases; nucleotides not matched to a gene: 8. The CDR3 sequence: CASSNVGGGVTDTQYF. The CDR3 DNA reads TGTGCCAGCAGCAACGTTGGCGGGGGGGTCACAGATACGCAGTATTTT. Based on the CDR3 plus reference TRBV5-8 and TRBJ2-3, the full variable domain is EAGVTQSPTHLIKTRGQQATLRCSPISGHTSVYWYQQALGLGLQFLLWYDEGEERNRGNFPPRFSGRQFPNYSSELNVNALELEDSALYLCASSNVGGGVTDTQYFGPGTRLTVL.

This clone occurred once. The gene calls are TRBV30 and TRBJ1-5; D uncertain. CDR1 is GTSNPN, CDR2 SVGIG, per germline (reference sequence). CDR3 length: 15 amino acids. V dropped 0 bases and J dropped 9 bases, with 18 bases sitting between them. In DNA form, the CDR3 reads TGTGCCTGGAGTGTTCCCAGACAAGCCCTTGGGCCCCAGCATTTT. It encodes CAWSVPRQALGPQHF.